This section outlines one T cell receptor (beta chain) sequence together with its context. The antigen remains unidentified. The CDR3 consists of 13 residues. Trimming shortened V by 11 bases and J by 1 base, and 14 bases separated the two germline ends. Per germline, CDR1 ENHRY and CDR2 SYGVKD. These data belong to a study of Graves' ophthalmopathy and Graves' hyperthyroidism. For repertoire sequencing, the TCR beta CDR3 regions were amplified from RNA transcripts. Amplification began with first-round RT-PCR using HTBI primers, then second-round multiplex PCR was performed. TCRdb independently ran MiXCR on the multiplex PCR reads; one entry per CDR3 protein. The table lists 650,000 to 900,000 distinct CDR3 sequences, roughly two fifths of them singletons. Serum thyroxine and TRAb, along with clinical symptoms, thyroid ultrasound and orbital computed tomography, were what diagnosis relied on. Points from the study as a whole: Most thyroid clonotypes with frequency above 0.001 were detected in blood too. The model reached 70.59% sensitivity and around 74% specificity for predicting ophthalmopathy progression.

The material sequenced was peripheral blood. This TCR came from an adult man with Graves' ophthalmopathy. The chain has TRBV10-3 and TRBJ1-1, with D uncertain. The CDR3 reads CAVADGRNTEAFF. The CDR3 DNA reads TGTGCCGTTGCCGACGGTAGGAACACTGAAGCTTTCTTT.